This TCR beta chain was identified during a study of blood T cells in healthy people across ages (dated by TCRdb to between 2014 and 2016). About the investigation overall: In model experiments, template switching captured about one uniquely barcoded TCR beta cDNA molecule for every two T cells. Using deep sequencing normalized with unique cDNA molecular identifiers, the study measured how TCR beta repertoire diversity changes with age. Four age groups were formed from the donors: young (average approximately 17 years), middle-aged (just under 40), aged (62) and long-lived (around 82). To avoid experimental bias, donors of different ages were spread randomly across the sequencing lanes. Two additional independent replicas of 1 million unique cDNA reads from the same blood draw were analyzed for two donors (one aged 18 to 30 and one aged 80 or older).

Receptor libraries were prepared by 5' RACE. The sample was run on an Illumina HiSeq 2500. A second about 7 to 12 cycle PCR used a sample-barcoded 5' primer and a J-beta primer mix. A template-switch 5' adaptor carrying 12 random nucleotides introduced a unique molecular identifier onto each TCR beta cDNA molecule. Each sample yielded at least 2.5 million CDR3-containing paired-end reads. The Mint cDNA synthesis kit, primed by a TRBC-specific oligonucleotide, was used to synthesize first-strand cDNA from all RNA. All cDNA was treated with uracil-DNA glycosylase and then went through a first 18-cycle PCR with the universal primers M1SS and BC2_uni_R. In the source study's methods: For normalization, 1 million high-quality reads were randomly selected from each sample, with every read carrying a distinct molecular identifier. Instead of being binned into consensus sequences, reads with shared molecular identifiers were discarded. MiTCR, run with a Q25 quality threshold and the strictest error-elimination algorithm, handled CDR3 identification, clonotype clustering and error correction. A nonparametric unseen species model with Euler transformation was used to estimate a lower bound on total TCR beta diversity. TCRdb ran its own pipeline on the public reads, namely fastp trimming at Q25 and MiXCR clone calling, and kept in-frame beta chains. When rows share a CDR3 protein, they turn into one entry using the most common DNA and genes. TCRdb, rather than the study authors, made the V and J calls. The sample table contains 550,000 to 600,000 distinct CDR3 sequences; only one count was recorded for 27% of them. Of the sample, around 20% falls within the top ten clones.

Donors were about 36 systemically healthy Caucasian individuals from Russia aged roughly 6 to 90 years. Each donor gave 8.5 to 10 milliliters of peripheral blood, collected into EDTA-treated Vacutainer tubes. Ficoll-Paque density-gradient centrifugation was used to isolate PBMCs, with at least 6.5 million obtained per sample. Total RNA, at least 6 micrograms per sample, was extracted from PBMCs with Trizol reagent. The percentages of naive CD45RAhigh/CD27high T cells were determined by flow cytometry on a PBMC aliquot from every donor. For this clonotype: No cognate antigen has been identified for it. No quality values exist for individual bases; no much larger clone is one base distant.

Counted from cysteine to phenylalanine, this CDR3 has 17 amino acids. CDR3 DNA only is kept here, 51 bases in frame from base 1. The junction shows trimming of 1 base on V and 2 bases on J, plus 12 bases between the germline ends. CDR1 and CDR2 are read off the germline V gene as SGHTA and FQGNSA. Overall study outcomes, separate from this receptor: There was a strong correlation between observed TCR beta diversity and the percentage of naive T cells measured by flow cytometry. Since profiling was done on bulk unsorted PBMCs, naive and antigen-experienced compartments could not be conclusively compared. The long-lived group showed more naive CD4+ T cells, fewer expanded clones and increased TCR diversity than the aged group, suggesting age selection. As age increased, observed TCR beta diversity per million T cells dropped in a roughly linear way, and a significant reduction was already evident by age roughly 36. Because the CMV infection status of the donors was unknown, age-related changes in expanded clonotypes may potentially have been confounded. Estimates of total diversity based on one million sequenced T cells were regarded as lower bounds and as underestimates.

The receptor comes from an older woman in good health. The sample comprised blood. The chain is made from TRBV7-2 and TRBJ2-6; the D gene is possibly TRBD1, with 6 bases matching. The sequenced DNA: TGTGCCAGCAGCTTAGGATCCTACAGGGCTGGGGCCAACGTCCTGACTTTC. This yields the protein CASSLGSYRAGANVLTF.